This TCR beta chain comes out of a study of beta chain features in type 1 diabetes. The CDR3 is 17 residues long. The trim removed 3 bases at V and 7 bases at J, leaving 15 bases unmatched. Germline V lookup: CDR1 SGHAT, CDR2 FQNNGV. Sequencing targeted expressed TCRB transcripts, as all isolated RNA had been reverse transcribed. The table came from immunoSEQ multiplex PCR; TCRdb's copy has only in-frame clones and leaves some out. The repertoire includes around 140,000 clones, roughly 10% of them detected once, and 0.5% to 0.65% sits in the top ten. The rearrangement links TRBV11-2 to TRBJ2-1; 7 nucleotides match TRBD1. The clonotype originates from a woman in her forties in good health. Sample: central memory CD4+ T cells from blood. DNA of the CDR3: TGTGCCAGCAGCTTCCGAGACAGGGCGCCCTTTGGTAATGAGCAGTTCTTC. This translates into CASSFRDRAPFGNEQFF.